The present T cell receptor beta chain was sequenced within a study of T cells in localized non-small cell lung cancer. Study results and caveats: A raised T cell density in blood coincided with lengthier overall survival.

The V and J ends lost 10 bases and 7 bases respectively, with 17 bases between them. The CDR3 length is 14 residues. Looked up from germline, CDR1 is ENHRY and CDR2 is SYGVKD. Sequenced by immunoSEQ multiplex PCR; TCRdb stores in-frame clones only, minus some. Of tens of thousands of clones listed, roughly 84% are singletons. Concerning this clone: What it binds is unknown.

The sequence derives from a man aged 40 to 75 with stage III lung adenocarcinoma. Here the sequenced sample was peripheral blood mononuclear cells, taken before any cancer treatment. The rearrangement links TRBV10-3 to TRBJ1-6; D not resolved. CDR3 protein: CASSPYPGNSPLHF. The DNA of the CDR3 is TGTGCCAGCAGCCCCTACCCCGGGAATTCACCCCTCCACTTT.